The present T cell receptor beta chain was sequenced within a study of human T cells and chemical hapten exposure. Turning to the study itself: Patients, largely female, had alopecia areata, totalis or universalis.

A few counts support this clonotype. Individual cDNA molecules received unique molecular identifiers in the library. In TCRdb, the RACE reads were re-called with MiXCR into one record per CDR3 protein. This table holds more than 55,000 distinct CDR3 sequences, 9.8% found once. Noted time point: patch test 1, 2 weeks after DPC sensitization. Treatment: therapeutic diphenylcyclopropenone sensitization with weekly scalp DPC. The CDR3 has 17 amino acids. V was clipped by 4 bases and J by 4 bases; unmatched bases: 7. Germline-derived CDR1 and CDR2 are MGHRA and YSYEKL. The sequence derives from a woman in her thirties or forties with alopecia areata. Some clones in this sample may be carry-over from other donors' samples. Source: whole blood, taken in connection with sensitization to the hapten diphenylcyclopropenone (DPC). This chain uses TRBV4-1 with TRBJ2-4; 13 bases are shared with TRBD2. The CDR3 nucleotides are TGCGCCAGCAGCCGTGGACTAGCGGGGGAAGTAAAAAACATTCAGTACTTC. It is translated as CASSRGLAGEVKNIQYF.